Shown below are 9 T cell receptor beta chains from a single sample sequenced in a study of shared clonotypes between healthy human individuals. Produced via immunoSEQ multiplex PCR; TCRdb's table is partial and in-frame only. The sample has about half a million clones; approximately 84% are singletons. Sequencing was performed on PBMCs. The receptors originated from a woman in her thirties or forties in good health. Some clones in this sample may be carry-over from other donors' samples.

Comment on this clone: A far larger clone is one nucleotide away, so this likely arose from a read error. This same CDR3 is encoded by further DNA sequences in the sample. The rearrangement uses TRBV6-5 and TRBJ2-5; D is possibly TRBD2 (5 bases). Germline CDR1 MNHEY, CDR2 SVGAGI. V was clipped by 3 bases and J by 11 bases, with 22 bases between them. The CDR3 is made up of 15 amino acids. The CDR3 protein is CASSYWSGGPYEQYF. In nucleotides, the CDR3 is TGTGCCAGCAGTTATTGGTCCGGAGGTCCCTATGAGCAGTACTTC.

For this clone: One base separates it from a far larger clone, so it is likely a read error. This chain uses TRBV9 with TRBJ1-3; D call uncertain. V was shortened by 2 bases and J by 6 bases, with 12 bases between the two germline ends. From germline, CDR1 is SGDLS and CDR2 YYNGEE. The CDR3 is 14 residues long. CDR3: CASSVGSDVNTIYF. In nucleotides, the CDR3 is TGTGCCAGCAGCGTTGGTTCCGATGTAAACACCATATATTTT.

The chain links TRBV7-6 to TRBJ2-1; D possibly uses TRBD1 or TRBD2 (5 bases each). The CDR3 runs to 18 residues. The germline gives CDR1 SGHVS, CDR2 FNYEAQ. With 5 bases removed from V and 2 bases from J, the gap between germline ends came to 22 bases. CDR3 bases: TGTGCCAGCAGCCCTTACGCCACCGGGACCCGAACCTACAATGAGCAGTTCTTC. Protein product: CASSPYATGTRTYNEQFF.

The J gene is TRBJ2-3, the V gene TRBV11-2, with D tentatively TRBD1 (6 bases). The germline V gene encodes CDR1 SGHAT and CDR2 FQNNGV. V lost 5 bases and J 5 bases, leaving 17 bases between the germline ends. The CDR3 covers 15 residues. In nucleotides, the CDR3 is TGTGCCAGCAGCACGGTCCAGGGGAGTAAAGATACGCAGTATTTT. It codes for CASSTVQGSKDTQYF.

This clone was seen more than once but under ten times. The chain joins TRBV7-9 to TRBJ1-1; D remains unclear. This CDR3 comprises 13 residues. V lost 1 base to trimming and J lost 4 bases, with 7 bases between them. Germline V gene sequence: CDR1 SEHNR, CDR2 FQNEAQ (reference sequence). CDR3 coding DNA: TGTGCCAGCAGCTTAGGGTCCCCCACTGAAGCTTTCTTT. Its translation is CASSLGSPTEAFF.

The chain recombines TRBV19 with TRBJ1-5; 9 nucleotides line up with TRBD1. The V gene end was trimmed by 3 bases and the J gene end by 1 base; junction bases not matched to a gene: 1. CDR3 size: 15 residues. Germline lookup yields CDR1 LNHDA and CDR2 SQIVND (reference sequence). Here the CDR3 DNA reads TGTGCCAGTAGTATGGACAGGGGAAGCAATCAGCCCCAGCATTTT. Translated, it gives CASSMDRGSNQPQHF.

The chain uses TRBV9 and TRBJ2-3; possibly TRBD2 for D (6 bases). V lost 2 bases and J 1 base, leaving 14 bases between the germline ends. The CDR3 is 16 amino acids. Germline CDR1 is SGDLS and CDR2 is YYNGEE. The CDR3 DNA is TGTGCCAGCAGCGTTAGCGGCCTAACTCGCACAGATACGCAGTATTTT. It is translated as CASSVSGLTRTDTQYF.

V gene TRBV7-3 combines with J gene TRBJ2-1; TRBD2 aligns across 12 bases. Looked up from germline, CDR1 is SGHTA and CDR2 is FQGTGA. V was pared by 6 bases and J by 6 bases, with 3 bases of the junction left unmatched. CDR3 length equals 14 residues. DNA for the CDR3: TGTGCCAGCAGTTCTAGCGGGAGGGCCAATGAGCAGTTCTTC. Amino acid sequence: CASSSSGRANEQFF.

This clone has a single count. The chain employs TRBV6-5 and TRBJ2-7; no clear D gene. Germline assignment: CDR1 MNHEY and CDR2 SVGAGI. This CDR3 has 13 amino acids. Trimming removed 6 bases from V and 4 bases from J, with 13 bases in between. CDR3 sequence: CASRSGPQYEQYF. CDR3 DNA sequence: TGTGCCAGCAGATCTGGACCGCAGTACGAGCAGTACTTC.